A single TCR beta chain is shown here with its context. V lost 5 bases, J lost 11 bases, and 27 bases lay in between. The CDR3 spans 16 residues. Germline values: CDR1 SEHNR, CDR2 FQNEAQ (reference sequence). This entry comes from a study of blood T cell repertoires in COVID-19. Clones were sequenced by immunoSEQ multiplex PCR, and TCRdb holds only the in-frame ones, with some missing. The data show about 75,000 clones, 80% to 95% seen once. The genes are TRBV7-9 and TRBJ1-1; D is possibly TRBD1 (6 bases). The receptor's source is a human donor in a cohort sampled during active COVID-19. The sample taken for sequencing was peripheral blood. The CDR3 region has the DNA TGTGCCAGCAGCCGCCCTGTCGGTAGGGGGAATCCTGGGGCTTTCTTT. Translating it yields CASSRPVGRGNPGAFF. The variable domain in full, with the rest retrieved from reference TRBV7-9 and TRBJ1-1, is DTGVSQNPRHKITKRGQNVTFRCDPISEHNRLYWYRQTLGQGPEFLTYFQNEAQLEKSRLLSDRFSAERPKGSFSTLEIQRTEQGDSAMYLCASSRPVGRGNPGAFFGQGTRLTVV.